This TCR beta chain was recorded in a study of blood T cell repertoires in COVID-19. Using immunoSEQ multiplex PCR, the repertoire was profiled, and TCRdb retains in-frame clones only, with some absent. The data contain roughly 350,000 clones, under 95% of them singletons. The CDR3 has 13 amino acids. V gave up 3 bases and J gave up 2 bases, with 8 bases separating them. Germline CDR1 is DFQATT and CDR2 is SNEGSKA (reference sequence). Sequenced: peripheral blood. This sequence was found in a woman between 18 and 29 years old who had recovered from COVID-19. V usage is TRBV20-1 and J usage is TRBJ1-3, with D maybe TRBD1 (5 bases). The CDR3 region has the DNA TGCAGTGCTAGTTCAGGGACTGGAAACACCATATATTTT. It specifies CSASSGTGNTIYF.